A single sample is the source of the 26 T cell receptor beta chains below, sequenced in a study of PD-1 blockade in classical Hodgkin lymphoma. Here immunoSEQ multiplex PCR was the method, and the copy in TCRdb shows in-frame clones only, minus some. The table records around 25,000 clones, 82% of them present only once. Each patient's relapse followed autologous stem cell transplantation, and brentuximab vedotin exposure varied. Sequences were derived from peripheral blood mononuclear cells (PBMCs), sampled before the second cycle of nivolumab. The source is a human donor with classical Hodgkin lymphoma.

The V and J genes are TRBV7-2 and TRBJ1-3; D unclear. This CDR3 region has 15 residues. Trimming pared 1 base from V and 5 bases from J, leaving 12 bases between. Germline V CDR1 and CDR2: SGHTA, FQGNSA. CDR3 coding DNA: TGTGCCAGCAGCTTAGTGGGGATTAGTCGAAACACCATATATTTT. This sequence encodes CASSLVGISRNTIYF.

Regarding this clone: This specimen includes other DNA sequences encoding the same CDR3. This CDR3 reads CASSSRGRTSGTQYF. The CDR3 region has the DNA TGTGCCAGCAGTTCACGCGGTAGGACCTCAGGGACCCAGTACTTC. The V and J genes are TRBV6-6 and TRBJ2-5; D gene uncertain. V was trimmed by 4 bases and J by 7 bases, leaving 19 bases between them. The germline V gene encodes CDR1 MNHNY and CDR2 SVGAGI (reference sequence). The CDR3 has 15 residues.

The chain carries TRBV5-8 and TRBJ1-1; D not resolved. Germline CDR1 reads SGHTS; CDR2 reads YDEGEE. The CDR3 extends over 13 amino acids. Trimming stripped 3 bases from V and 5 bases from J, with 11 bases between. CDR3 residues: CASSSKGGTEAFF. CDR3 nucleotides: TGTGCCAGCAGCTCCAAAGGTGGGACTGAAGCTTTCTTT.

The chain couples TRBV2 to TRBJ1-6, with a possible D match to TRBD1 (6 bases). Germline CDR1 and CDR2: SNHLY and FYNNEI. This CDR3 is 15 amino acids long. The ends were cut back, 6 bases at V and 6 bases at J, with 15 bases in the middle. For the CDR3, the DNA is TGTGCCAGCAGGACAACAGGGTCCCTTAATTCACCCCTCCACTTT. Protein product: CASRTTGSLNSPLHF.

The CDR3 region is CASSQDLYYEQYF. The DNA of the CDR3 is TGCGCCAGCAGCCAAGATCTGTACTACGAGCAGTACTTC. The chain recombines TRBV4-1 with TRBJ2-7; unclear D gene. The germline V gene has CDR1 MGHRA and CDR2 YSYEKL. Trimming stripped 0 bases from V and 3 bases from J, with 6 bases between. This CDR3 spans 13 amino acids.

The chain joins TRBV7-6 to TRBJ1-3; 7 bases are a match to TRBD1. Germline assignment: CDR1 SGHVS and CDR2 FNYEAQ. The CDR3 runs 17 residues. With 6 bases clipped from V and 0 bases from J, the junction kept 11 bases outside the gene matches. In DNA, the CDR3 is TGTGCCAGCAGTCCAGCGTACAGGGGATTCTCTGGAAACACCATATATTTT. This encodes CASSPAYRGFSGNTIYF.

The gene calls are TRBV7-9 and TRBJ2-7, with unresolved D. The CDR3 consists of 12 residues. V lost 3 bases to trimming and J lost 0 bases, with 3 bases between them. The germline V gene has CDR1 SEHNR and CDR2 FQNEAQ (reference sequence). The CDR3: CASSLNSYEQYF. For the CDR3, the DNA is TGTGCCAGCAGCTTGAACTCCTACGAGCAGTACTTC.

CDR3 coding DNA: TGTGCCAGCAGTTACGGAGGGGGATCAGACATTCAGTACTTC. Protein: CASSYGGGSDIQYF. The J gene is TRBJ2-4, the V gene TRBV6-6; D is perhaps TRBD1 or TRBD2 (6 bases each). V was clipped by 2 bases and J by 8 bases, with 13 bases between them. Per the germline V gene, CDR1 is MNHNY and CDR2 is SVGAGI (reference sequence). This CDR3 has 14 amino acids.

The chain uses TRBV20-1 and TRBJ1-1; no firm D call. The CDR3 runs 11 residues. Trimming pared 8 bases from V and 0 bases from J, leaving 7 bases between. The germline V gene has CDR1 DFQATT and CDR2 SNEGSKA (reference sequence). CDR3 sequence (DNA): TGCAGTTCTACACTGAACACTGAAGCTTTCTTT. It yields the protein CSSTLNTEAFF.

The chain is built from TRBV19 and TRBJ1-2; TRBD1 might be the D (5 bases). The V and J ends lost 5 bases and 2 bases respectively, with 12 bases between them. The CDR3 runs 14 residues. The germline gives CDR1 LNHDA, CDR2 SQIVND (reference sequence). The CDR3 DNA is TGTGCCAGTAGTTCTCGACAGCTCAACTATGGCTACACCTTC. Translated, it gives CASSSRQLNYGYTF.

As DNA, the CDR3 is TGCGCCAGCAGCCAGCCGGGACAGGGTGCAGATACGCAGTATTTT. Protein product: CASSQPGQGADTQYF. This chain connects TRBV4-1 to TRBJ2-3, with 9 bases that match TRBD1. The CDR3 has 15 amino acids. The ends lost 3 bases at V and 4 bases at J; junction bases unmatched: 5. In germline, CDR1 is MGHRA, CDR2 YSYEKL.

The CDR3 here is CASSFQTVPGANVLTF. The CDR3 DNA sequence: TGTGCCAGCAGCTTCCAAACCGTACCTGGGGCCAACGTCCTGACTTTC. The chain carries TRBV7-9 and TRBJ2-6, with unresolved D. Trimming stripped 3 bases from V and 2 bases from J, with 11 bases between. The germline V gene encodes CDR1 SEHNR and CDR2 FQNEAQ (reference sequence). The CDR3 loop spans 16 amino acids.

The chain is built from TRBV7-2 and TRBJ2-7, with TRBD1 as a possible D gene (6 bases). This CDR3 spans 17 amino acids. The germline gives CDR1 SGHTA, CDR2 FQGNSA. The germline V and J ends were trimmed by 3 bases and 3 bases, with 21 bases remaining between them. CDR3 residues: CASSLGHRFQTGYEQYF. The CDR3 coding sequence is TGTGCCAGCAGCTTGGGACATAGGTTCCAAACGGGCTACGAGCAGTACTTC.

DNA of the CDR3: TGCGCCAGCAGCCAAGATCGGCAGGTGGTTGGGGAAAAACTGTTTTTT. Its protein product is CASSQDRQVVGEKLFF. The gene calls are TRBV4-3 and TRBJ1-4; D unclear. This CDR3 is built from 16 residues. With 0 bases removed from V and 8 bases from J, the gap between germline ends came to 16 bases. Per the germline V gene, CDR1 is LGHNA and CDR2 is YSLEER.

The V and J genes are TRBV2 and TRBJ1-2; perhaps TRBD1 as D (6 bases). V was cut by 4 bases and J by 0 bases, with 15 bases left in between. CDR3 length: 16 amino acids. Germline V CDR1 and CDR2: SNHLY, FYNNEI. The CDR3 sequence is CASSGQVRASNYGYTF. CDR3 DNA: TGTGCCAGCAGTGGACAGGTTAGGGCTTCTAACTATGGCTACACCTTC.

The rearrangement links TRBV4-3 to TRBJ1-5; no reliable D call. Trimming removed 0 bases at V and 2 bases at J, with 11 bases between. Germline values: CDR1 LGHNA, CDR2 YSLEER. The CDR3 runs to 16 residues. This chain's CDR3 is CASSQDDSQGNQPQHF. The CDR3 DNA follows: TGCGCCAGCAGCCAAGATGATAGCCAGGGCAATCAGCCCCAGCATTTT.

The chain has TRBV19 and TRBJ1-1; 8 nucleotides align to TRBD1. CDR1 is LNHDA, CDR2 SQIVND, per germline (reference sequence). CDR3 length: 13 residues. V was pared by 2 bases and J by 8 bases, with 4 bases of the junction left unmatched. The CDR3 loop is CASSIQGADEAFF. In DNA, the CDR3 is TGTGCCAGTAGTATACAGGGGGCGGACGAAGCTTTCTTT. Filled out from reference TRBV19 and TRBJ1-1, the complete variable domain reads DGGITQSPKYLFRKEGQNVTLSCEQNLNHDAMYWYRQDPGQGLRLIYYSQIVNDFQKGDIAEGYSVSREKKESFPLTVTSAQKNPTAFYLCASSIQGADEAFFGQGTRLTVV.

The chain is built from TRBV2 and TRBJ1-6, with D unclear. The germline CDR1 and CDR2 sequences are SNHLY and FYNNEI. Trimming left V 5 bases short and J 0 bases short, with 5 bases between. CDR3 length equals 14 residues. CDR3 DNA: TGTGCCAGCAGTCGTAGCTCCTATAATTCACCCCTCCACTTT. Translated: CASSRSSYNSPLHF.

CDR3 amino acids: CASSLWLGQGETQYF. Here the CDR3 DNA reads TGTGCCAGCAGTTTATGGTTGGGCCAGGGAGAGACCCAGTACTTC. The rearrangement uses TRBV27 and TRBJ2-5; D perhaps matches TRBD1 (5 bases). The V end was cut by 1 base, the J end by 4 bases, with 13 bases between. This CDR3 comprises 15 residues. The germline V gene encodes CDR1 MNHEY and CDR2 SMNVEV (reference sequence).

V gene TRBV7-9 combines with J gene TRBJ2-1; the D is unclear. Germline CDR1 is SEHNR and CDR2 is FQNEAQ (reference sequence). The CDR3 contains 11 residues. Trimming cost V 3 bases and J 7 bases, with 4 bases left between them. Written as DNA, the CDR3 is TGTGCCAGCAGCTTCAGTAATGAGCAGTTCTTC. Protein product: CASSFSNEQFF.

The genes are TRBV28 and TRBJ2-5; D is undetermined. Germline CDR1 MDHEN, CDR2 SYDVKM. The CDR3 runs to 13 residues. V lost 9 bases and J 5 bases, leaving 16 bases between the germline ends. The CDR3 sequence: CASRVRILETQYF. DNA for the CDR3: TGTGCCAGTAGGGTCCGCATTCTCGAGACCCAGTACTTC. The full variable domain, rest sourced from reference TRBV28 and TRBJ2-5, is DVKVTQSSRYLVKRTGEKVFLECVQDMDHENMFWYRQDPGLGLRLIYFSYDVKMKEKGDIPEGYSVSREKKERFSLILESASTNQTSMYLCASRVRILETQYFGPGTRLLVL.

The rearrangement links TRBV27 to TRBJ2-5, with 11 bases that match TRBD2. V trimming: 0 bases; J trimming: 10 bases; junction bases outside the gene matches: 10. CDR1 and CDR2 (germline): MNHEY, SMNVEV (reference sequence). CDR3 size: 16 residues. The CDR3 DNA is TGTGCCAGCAGTTTATCGGCCCGACTAGCGGGGCCCTTCCAGTACTTC. Translation: CASSLSARLAGPFQYF.

This clone came up a few times. The chain has TRBV6-5 and TRBJ2-2; D is ambiguous. The V and J ends lost 2 bases and 7 bases respectively, with 8 bases between them. The CDR3 runs to 13 residues. The V gene's germline CDR1 is MNHEY and CDR2 SVGAGI. CDR3 protein: CASSYEFSGELFF. CDR3 DNA sequence: TGTGCCAGCAGTTACGAATTCAGCGGGGAGCTGTTTTTT.

This chain connects TRBV4-3 to TRBJ2-6; 8 nucleotides align to TRBD1. From germline, CDR1 is LGHNA and CDR2 YSLEER. V gave up 0 bases and J gave up 4 bases; unmatched junction bases: 5. This CDR3 has 17 residues. The CDR3 nucleotides read TGCGCCAGCAGCCAAGATGGGGACAGGTTGGGGGCCAACGTCCTGACTTTC. Amino acids: CASSQDGDRLGANVLTF.

The rearrangement joins TRBV6-5 to TRBJ1-4; possible D gene TRBD1, 5 bases. In germline, CDR1 is MNHEY, CDR2 SVGAGI. CDR3 length: 15 residues. The V end lost 6 bases, the J end lost 6 bases, and 17 bases lay between the germline ends. The CDR3 DNA sequence: TGTGCCAGCAGGCCAACAGGATTGGGGGATGAAAAACTGTTTTTT. Translation gives CASRPTGLGDEKLFF.

This clone was seen only a few times. V is TRBV7-3 and J is TRBJ2-2; TRBD2 aligns across 10 bases. J lost 6 bases, V lost 1 base, and 8 bases had no gene match. Germline V gene lookup returns CDR1 SGHTA and CDR2 FQGTGA. The CDR3 runs 17 residues. Here the CDR3 reads CASSLIPGSGGAGELFF. In nucleotides, the CDR3 is TGTGCCAGCAGCTTAATCCCCGGGAGCGGGGGGGCCGGGGAGCTGTTTTTT.